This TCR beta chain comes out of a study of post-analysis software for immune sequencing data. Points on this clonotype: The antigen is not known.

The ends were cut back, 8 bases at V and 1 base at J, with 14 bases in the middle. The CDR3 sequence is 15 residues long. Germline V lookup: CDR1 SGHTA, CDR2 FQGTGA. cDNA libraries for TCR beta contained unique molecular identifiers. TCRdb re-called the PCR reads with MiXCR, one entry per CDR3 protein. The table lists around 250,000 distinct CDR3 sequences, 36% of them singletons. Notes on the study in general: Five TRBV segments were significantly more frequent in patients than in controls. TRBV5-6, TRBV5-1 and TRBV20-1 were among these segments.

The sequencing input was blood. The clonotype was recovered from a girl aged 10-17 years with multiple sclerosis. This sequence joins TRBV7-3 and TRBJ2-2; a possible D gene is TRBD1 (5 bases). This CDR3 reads CASRPGYRNTGELFF. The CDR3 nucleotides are TGTGCCAGCCGCCCAGGGTATAGGAACACCGGGGAGCTGTTTTTT.